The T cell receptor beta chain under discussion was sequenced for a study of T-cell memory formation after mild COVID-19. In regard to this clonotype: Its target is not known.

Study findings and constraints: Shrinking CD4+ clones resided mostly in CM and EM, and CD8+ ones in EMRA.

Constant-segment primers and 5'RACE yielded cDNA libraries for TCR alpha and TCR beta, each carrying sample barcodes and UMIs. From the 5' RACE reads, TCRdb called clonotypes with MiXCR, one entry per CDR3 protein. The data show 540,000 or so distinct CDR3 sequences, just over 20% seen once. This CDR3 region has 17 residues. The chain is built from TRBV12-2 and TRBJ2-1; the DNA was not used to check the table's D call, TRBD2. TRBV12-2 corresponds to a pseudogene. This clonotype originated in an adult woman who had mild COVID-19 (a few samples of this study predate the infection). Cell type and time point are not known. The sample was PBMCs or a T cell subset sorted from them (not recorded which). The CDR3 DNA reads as TGTGCAAGTCGCTTAGCCGCGGCGGGAGCGACGGGGAATGAGCAGTTCTTC. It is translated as CASRLAAAGATGNEQFF.